Listed below are T cell receptor beta chains from one sample, sequenced in a study of OX40 agonist ivuxolimab in advanced cancers. Assay: immunoSEQ multiplex PCR; the TCRdb copy retains only in-frame clones and omits some. The sample yields some 70,000 clones, 88% seen once. Sequencing used CD4+ or CD8+ T cells sorted from blood, obtained in a trial of the OX40 agonist ivuxolimab. These receptors were collected from an adult with an advanced solid tumor such as melanoma, head and neck, liver or kidney cancer. Both conserved end residues are trimmed from each CDR3.

v_gene: TRBV6-5; j_gene: TRBJ2-7; CDR3aa: ASTSSGSWSEQY
v_gene: TRBV5-1; j_gene: TRBJ2-2; CDR3aa: ASSLDGETGELF
v_gene: TRBV10-2; j_gene: TRBJ2-2; CDR3aa: ASRIQGVGTVELF
v_gene: TRBV4-2; j_gene: TRBJ1-1; CDR3aa: ASSQGQGWENTEAF
v_gene: TRBV27; j_gene: TRBJ2-7; CDR3aa: ASSSSTGKDEQY
v_gene: TRBV7-6; j_gene: TRBJ2-5; CDR3aa: ASSPNGGETQY
v_gene: TRBV10-3; j_gene: TRBJ1-2; CDR3aa: AISSTGGDYGYT
v_gene: TRBV15; j_gene: TRBJ2-7; CDR3aa: ATSRGQGSLHEQY
v_gene: TRBV19; j_gene: TRBJ2-2; CDR3aa: ASSIANTGELF
v_gene: TRBV19; j_gene: TRBJ1-2; CDR3aa: ASMGEQGPHYGYT
v_gene: TRBV5-1; j_gene: TRBJ2-2; CDR3aa: ASRRPGQGNTGELF
v_gene: TRBV29-1; j_gene: TRBJ1-2; CDR3aa: SVQHSMDYGYT
v_gene: TRBV7-3; j_gene: TRBJ2-1; CDR3aa: ASSMGVNNEQF
v_gene: TRBV19; j_gene: TRBJ2-7; CDR3aa: ATSERDRFYEQY
v_gene: TRBV11-3; j_gene: TRBJ2-5; CDR3aa: ASSFQTETQY
v_gene: TRBV18; j_gene: TRBJ1-2; CDR3aa: ASSDRVGYT
v_gene: TRBV18; j_gene: TRBJ2-7; CDR3aa: ASSKDSGEQY
v_gene: TRBV18; j_gene: TRBJ2-7; CDR3aa: ASSPLRDEQY
v_gene: TRBV6-1; j_gene: TRBJ1-5; CDR3aa: ASTQQGTSNQPQH
v_gene: TRBV5-1; j_gene: TRBJ2-3; CDR3aa: ASSSGTGVMADTQY